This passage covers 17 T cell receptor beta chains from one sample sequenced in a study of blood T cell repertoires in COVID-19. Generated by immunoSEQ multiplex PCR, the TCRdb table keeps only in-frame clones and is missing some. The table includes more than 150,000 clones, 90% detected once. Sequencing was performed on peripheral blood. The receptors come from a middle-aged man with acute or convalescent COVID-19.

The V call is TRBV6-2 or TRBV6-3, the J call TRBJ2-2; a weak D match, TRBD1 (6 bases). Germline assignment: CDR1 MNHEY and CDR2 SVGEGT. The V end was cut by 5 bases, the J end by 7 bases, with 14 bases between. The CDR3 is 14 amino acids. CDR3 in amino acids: CASSIAQGHGELFF. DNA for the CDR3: TGTGCCAGCAGTATAGCACAGGGTCACGGGGAGCTGTTTTTT.

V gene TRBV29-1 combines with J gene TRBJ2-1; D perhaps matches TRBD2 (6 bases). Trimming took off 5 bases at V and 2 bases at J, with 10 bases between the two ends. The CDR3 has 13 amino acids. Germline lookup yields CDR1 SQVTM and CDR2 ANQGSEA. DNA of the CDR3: TGCAGCGTTTCTGGCGGGGCCTACAATGAGCAGTTCTTC. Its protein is CSVSGGAYNEQFF.

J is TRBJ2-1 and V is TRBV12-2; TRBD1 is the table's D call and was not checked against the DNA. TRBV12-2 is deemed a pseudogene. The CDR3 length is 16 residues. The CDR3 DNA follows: TGTGCAAGTCGCTTAATTTCCAGGGGGGATTTTTGTGAGCAGTTCTTC. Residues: CASRLISRGDFCEQFF.

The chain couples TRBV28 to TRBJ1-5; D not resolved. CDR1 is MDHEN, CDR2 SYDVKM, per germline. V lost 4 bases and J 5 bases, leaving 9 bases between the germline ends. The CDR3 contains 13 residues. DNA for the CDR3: TGTGCCAGCAGTTATAAACTGGATCAGCCCCAGCATTTT. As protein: CASSYKLDQPQHF.

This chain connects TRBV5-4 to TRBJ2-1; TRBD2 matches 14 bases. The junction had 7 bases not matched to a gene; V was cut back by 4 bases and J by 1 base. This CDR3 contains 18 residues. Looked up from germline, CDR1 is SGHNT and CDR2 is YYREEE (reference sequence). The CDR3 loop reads CASSPGTSGRGSYNEQFF. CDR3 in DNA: TGTGCCAGCAGCCCCGGGACTAGCGGGAGAGGGTCCTACAATGAGCAGTTCTTC.

In DNA form, the CDR3 reads TGTGCCAGCAGATTTCCCGGGGGGAGAGAGACCCAGTACTTC. Encoded protein: CASRFPGGRETQYF. The chain combines TRBV28 with TRBJ2-5; TRBD2 matches 7 bases. CDR1 MDHEN and CDR2 SYDVKM come from the germline V gene. This CDR3 region has 14 residues. The V gene end was trimmed by 6 bases and the J gene end by 4 bases; junction bases not matched to a gene: 8.

The CDR3 loop is CASSTRDRVSPNYGYTF. The CDR3 DNA follows: TGTGCCAGCAGTACCCGGGACAGGGTCTCACCTAACTATGGCTACACCTTC. V usage is TRBV6-2 or TRBV6-3 and J usage is TRBJ1-2; 9 nucleotides match TRBD1. V dropped 5 bases and J dropped 0; count of bases not matched to a gene: 10. The CDR3 has 17 residues. CDR1 and CDR2 (germline): MNHEY, SVGEGT.

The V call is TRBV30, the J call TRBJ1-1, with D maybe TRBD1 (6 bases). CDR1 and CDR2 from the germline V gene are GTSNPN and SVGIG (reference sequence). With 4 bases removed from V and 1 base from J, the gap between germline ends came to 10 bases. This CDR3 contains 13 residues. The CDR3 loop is CAWNRGANTEAFF. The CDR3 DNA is TGTGCCTGGAATCGGGGGGCGAACACTGAAGCTTTCTTT.

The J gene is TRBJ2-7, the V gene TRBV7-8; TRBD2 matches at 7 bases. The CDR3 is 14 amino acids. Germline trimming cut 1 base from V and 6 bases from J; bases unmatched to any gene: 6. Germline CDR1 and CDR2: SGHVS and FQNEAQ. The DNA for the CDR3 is TGTGCCAGCAGCTTAGTAACTAGCGTGGGCGAGCAGTACTTC. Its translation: CASSLVTSVGEQYF.

As DNA, the CDR3 is TGTGCCAGCAGCAATTGGGGGGACTCCTACGAGCAGTACGTC. Translated: CASSNWGDSYEQYV. V is TRBV5-4 and J is TRBJ2-7; maybe TRBD2 (6 bases). This CDR3 contains 14 residues. V lost 4 bases and J lost 0, with 11 bases in between. Germline V gene sequence: CDR1 SGHNT, CDR2 YYREEE (reference sequence).

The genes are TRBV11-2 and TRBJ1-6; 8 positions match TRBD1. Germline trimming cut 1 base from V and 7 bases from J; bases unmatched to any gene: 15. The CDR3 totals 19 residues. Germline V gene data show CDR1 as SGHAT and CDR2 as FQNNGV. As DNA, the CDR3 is TGTGCCAGCAGCTTAGCCTTGACAGGGGTCGGAGGCTCAAATTCACCCCTCCACTTT. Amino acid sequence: CASSLALTGVGGSNSPLHF.

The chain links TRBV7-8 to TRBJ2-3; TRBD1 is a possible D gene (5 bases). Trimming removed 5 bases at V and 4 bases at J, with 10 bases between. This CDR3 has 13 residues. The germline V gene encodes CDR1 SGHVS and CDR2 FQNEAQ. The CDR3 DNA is TGTGCCAGCAGCACGGACACAGCAGATACGCAGTATTTT. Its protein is CASSTDTADTQYF.

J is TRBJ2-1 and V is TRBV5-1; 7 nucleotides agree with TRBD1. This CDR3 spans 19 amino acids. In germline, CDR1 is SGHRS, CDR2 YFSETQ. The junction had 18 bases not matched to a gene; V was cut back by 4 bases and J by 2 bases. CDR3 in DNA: TGCGCCAGCAGCCCCCTAGGTACCAGGGGGTCGGGTACCTACAATGAGCAGTTCTTC. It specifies CASSPLGTRGSGTYNEQFF.

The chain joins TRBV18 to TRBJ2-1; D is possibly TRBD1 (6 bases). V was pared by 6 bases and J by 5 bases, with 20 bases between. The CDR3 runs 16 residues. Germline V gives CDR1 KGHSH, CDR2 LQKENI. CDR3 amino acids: CASSYRRGLKNNEQFF. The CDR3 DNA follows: TGTGCCAGCTCGTATCGCAGGGGATTGAAAAACAATGAGCAGTTCTTC.

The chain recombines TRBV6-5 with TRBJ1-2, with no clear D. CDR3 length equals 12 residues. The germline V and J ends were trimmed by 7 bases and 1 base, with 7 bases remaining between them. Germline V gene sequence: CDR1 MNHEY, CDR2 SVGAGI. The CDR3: CASNRHNYGYTF. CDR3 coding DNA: TGTGCCAGCAATCGACATAACTATGGCTACACCTTC.

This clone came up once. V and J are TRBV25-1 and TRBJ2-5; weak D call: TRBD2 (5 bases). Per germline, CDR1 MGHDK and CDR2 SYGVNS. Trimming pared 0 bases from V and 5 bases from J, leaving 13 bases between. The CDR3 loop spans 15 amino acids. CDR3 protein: CASSEYGQPGETQYF. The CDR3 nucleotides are TGTGCCAGCAGTGAATACGGGCAGCCGGGGGAGACCCAGTACTTC.

This CDR3 is CASRGTGGLNQPQHF. The CDR3 nucleotides read TGTGCCAGCAGAGGGACAGGGGGCCTCAATCAGCCCCAGCATTTT. The V and J genes are TRBV28 and TRBJ1-5; 12 positions agree with TRBD1. From germline, CDR1 is MDHEN and CDR2 SYDVKM. J was trimmed by 3 bases and V by 6 bases; bases with no gene match: 3. This CDR3 is built from 15 residues. The variable domain in full, completed from reference TRBV28 and TRBJ1-5, reads DVKVTQSSRYLVKRTGEKVFLECVQDMDHENMFWYRQDPGLGLRLIYFSYDVKMKEKGDIPEGYSVSREKKERFSLILESASTNQTSMYLCASRGTGGLNQPQHFGDGTRLSIL.